Following are 17 T cell receptor beta chains from one sample sequenced in a study of T cell repertoires in cytomegalovirus infection. MiXCR, run by TCRdb on the reads, gives a single entry per CDR3 protein. The sample lists about 740,000 distinct CDR3 sequences; roughly 35% were seen once. Sequences were obtained from PBMCs. Receptor source: a human donor in good health (CMV status not recorded). Some clones in this sample may be carry-over from other donors' samples.

This clonotype was seen more than once but under ten times. This rearrangement joins TRBV10-3 to TRBJ1-5, with TRBD1 matching over 7 bases. CDR1 ENHRY and CDR2 SYGVKD come from the germline V gene. CDR3 size: 16 residues. The V segment lost 3 bases and the J segment 0 bases; nucleotides outside the gene matches: 5. The CDR3 DNA reads TGTGCCATCAGTGACCAGACAGGGCCTAGCAATCAGCCCCAGCATTTT. This translates into CAISDQTGPSNQPQHF.

V is TRBV12-3 or TRBV12-4 and J is TRBJ2-7, with 11 nucleotides matching TRBD1. The CDR3 length is 15 residues. V was clipped by 8 bases and J by 4 bases; unmatched bases: 10. The DNA for the CDR3 is TGTGCCAGCTCCTTAAGCCGGGACAGGGGGTACGAGCAGTACTTC. It is translated as CASSLSRDRGYEQYF.

On this clonotype itself: At one of its ends the junction is not consistent with the germline gene, which may arise from a read error. The V call is TRBV7-8, the J call TRBJ2-1; possible D gene TRBD2, 7 bases. The CDR3 has 14 residues. Germline V gives CDR1 SGHVS, CDR2 FQNEAQ. For the CDR3, the DNA is TGTGCCAGCAACGTAGGGGGGGGGTTTGGTGAGCAGTTATTC. This sequence encodes CASNVGGGFGEQLF.

This chain uses TRBV12-3 or TRBV12-4 with TRBJ1-3; TRBD1 is a possible D gene (6 bases). V lost 5 bases and J 4 bases, leaving 12 bases between the germline ends. CDR3 length equals 14 residues. CDR3 coding DNA: TGTGCCAGCAGTACAGGGATCCTCGGAAACACCATATATTTT. Protein: CASSTGILGNTIYF.

This clonotype came up many times. This chain joins TRBV11-2 and TRBJ1-6; 7 bases line up with TRBD1. The J segment lost 9 bases and the V segment lost 1 base, leaving 6 bases of the junction unmatched. The germline gives CDR1 SGHAT, CDR2 FQNNGV. The CDR3 extends over 15 amino acids. In DNA, the CDR3 is TGTGCCAGCAGCTTAGCCCAGACAGGGCCTTCACCCCTCCACTTT. Translation: CASSLAQTGPSPLHF.

This clonotype has only one observation. The V call is TRBV29-1, the J call TRBJ1-5; D unresolved. The CDR3 runs to 13 residues. The germline gives CDR1 SQVTM, CDR2 ANQGSEA. V lost 5 bases, J lost 4 bases, and 12 bases lay in between. The CDR3 nucleotides are TGCAGCGTTACAAAGGAGGGTAATCAGCCCCAGCATTTT. Its translation is CSVTKEGNQPQHF.

This clonotype has more than one count but fewer than ten. The chain recombines TRBV5-1 with TRBJ1-6; a possible D gene is TRBD1 (6 bases). Trimming shortened V by 4 bases and J by 6 bases, and 11 bases separated the two germline ends. Germline CDR1 is SGHRS and CDR2 is YFSETQ. The CDR3 has 14 residues. CDR3 sequence reads: CASSKTGPNSPLHF. The CDR3 DNA reads as TGCGCCAGCAGCAAGACAGGCCCTAATTCACCCCTCCACTTT.

On this clonotype itself: In this CDR3 the conserved last residue, phenylalanine or tryptophan, is missing, so a read error is likely. The chain has TRBV6-1 and TRBJ1-1; 7 nucleotides match TRBD1. This CDR3 has 15 amino acids. The ends lost 8 bases at V and 2 bases at J; junction bases unmatched: 11. CDR1 MNHNS and CDR2 SASEGT come from the germline V gene. The CDR3: CASRTPGQFNTEAFC. The CDR3 DNA sequence: TGTGCCAGCCGCACACCGGGACAGTTTAACACTGAAGCTTTCTGT.

The rearrangement uses TRBV20-1 and TRBJ2-7; D might be TRBD1 (6 bases). CDR1 DFQATT and CDR2 SNEGSKA come from the germline V gene (reference sequence). V was shortened by 6 bases and J by 2 bases, with 11 bases between the two germline ends. There are 12 residues in the CDR3. CDR3 sequence (DNA): TGCAGTGCCTTGGACAGCACCTACGAGCAGTACTTC. It translates to CSALDSTYEQYF.

The table lists this clonotype with a few counts. This chain joins TRBV4-1 and TRBJ1-3; a weak D match, TRBD1 (6 bases). V gave up 1 base and J gave up 0 bases, with 16 bases separating them. Germline V gene sequence: CDR1 MGHRA, CDR2 YSYEKL. The CDR3 totals 18 residues. CDR3 amino acids: CASSQAAGASPSGNTIYF. Written as DNA, the CDR3 is TGCGCCAGCAGCCAAGCAGCGGGGGCGTCCCCCTCTGGAAACACCATATATTTT.

In its sample, this clonotype was seen a few times. The CDR3 coding sequence is TGTGCCAGCAGTGGGGAGACAGGGCCCACCTACGAGCAGTACTTC. It yields the protein CASSGETGPTYEQYF. The chain combines TRBV2 with TRBJ2-7, with 7 bases fitting TRBD1. The CDR3 contains 15 residues. Losses at the gene ends were 4 bases for V and 2 bases for J; bases not matched to a gene: 8. The germline CDR1 and CDR2 sequences are SNHLY and FYNNEI.

This clonotype was observed a handful of times. CDR3 amino acids: CASSSAPWRGSRTDTQYF. The CDR3 nucleotides are TGTGCCAGCAGCTCCGCCCCCTGGAGGGGGAGTCGCACAGATACGCAGTATTTT. The chain combines TRBV7-2 with TRBJ2-3; D tentatively fits TRBD1 or TRBD2 (6 bases each). Between the trimmed V and J ends, which lost 4 bases and 1 base, there was a span of 21 bases. CDR1 and CDR2 from the germline V gene are SGHTA and FQGNSA. The CDR3 has 18 residues.

The chain uses TRBV20-1 and TRBJ1-6; a weak D match, TRBD1 (6 bases). This CDR3 is 12 amino acids long. V was shortened by 7 bases and J by 9 bases, with 13 bases between the two germline ends. Germline CDR1 reads DFQATT; CDR2 reads SNEGSKA (reference sequence). DNA of the CDR3: TGCAGTGGGCAGAGGGGGATTTCACCCCTCCACTTT. Translation: CSGQRGISPLHF.

This clonotype was seen ten or more times. The chain carries TRBV7-2 and TRBJ2-2; 8 bases map to TRBD2. The germline gives CDR1 SGHTA, CDR2 FQGNSA. V lost 3 bases to trimming and J lost 7 bases; unmatched junction nucleotides: 10. This CDR3 is built from 16 residues. CDR3 region: CASSFGSGRGNGELFF. CDR3 bases: TGTGCCAGCAGCTTCGGCAGCGGGAGAGGGAACGGGGAGCTGTTTTTT.

The CDR3 DNA follows: TGTGCCAGCAGCTTTCGGGACCCACACTCCTACGAGCAGTACTTC. This sequence encodes CASSFRDPHSYEQYF. The chain is built from TRBV11-2 and TRBJ2-7; perhaps D is TRBD1 or TRBD2 (5 bases each). V shed 3 bases and J shed 0 bases, with 12 bases lying between them. Germline values: CDR1 SGHAT, CDR2 FQNNGV. This CDR3 comprises 15 residues. Complete variable domain (other parts from reference TRBV11-2 and TRBJ2-7): EAGVAQSPRYKIIEKRQSVAFWCNPISGHATLYWYQQILGQGPKLLIQFQNNGVVDDSQLPKDRFSAERLKGVDSTLKIQPAKLEDSAVYLCASSFRDPHSYEQYFGPGTRLTVT.

The chain combines TRBV28 with TRBJ2-1, with D maybe TRBD2 (5 bases). V was cut by 3 bases and J by 8 bases, with 23 bases left in between. Germline assignment: CDR1 MDHEN and CDR2 SYDVKM. The CDR3 has 17 residues. CDR3 loop: CASSFPSSILGSDEQFF. Written as DNA, the CDR3 is TGTGCCAGCAGTTTCCCCTCTAGCATTCTCGGGTCAGATGAGCAGTTCTTC.

The rearrangement joins TRBV5-6 to TRBJ2-7; D is uncertain. The CDR3 is 14 residues long. Trimming removed 1 base from V and 0 bases from J, with 8 bases in between. Germline lookup yields CDR1 SGHDT and CDR2 YYEEEE. The CDR3 loop is CASSLWFVSYEQYF. Here the CDR3 DNA reads TGTGCCAGCAGCTTGTGGTTTGTCTCCTACGAGCAGTACTTC.